Below are 29 T cell receptor beta chains sequenced from a single sample in a study of cytotoxic CD8 clonotypes in ibrutinib-treated CLL. TCRdb keeps only in-frame clones here, not all; method: immunoSEQ multiplex PCR. This sample yields 150,000 or so clones, of which about 80% are seen a single time; approximately 30% belongs to the top ten. The source material was PBMCs, sampled after 12 months of ibrutinib treatment. The receptors originated from a human donor with chronic lymphocytic leukemia.

As regards this clone: Other DNA sequences in the same sample also yield this CDR3. This chain links TRBV7-2 with TRBJ1-3; a weak D match, TRBD1 (5 bases). The CDR3 extends over 15 amino acids. Germline CDR1 reads SGHTA; CDR2 reads FQGNSA. The V gene lost 5 bases and the J gene lost 0 bases, with 11 bases spanning the gap. The CDR3 spells CASSARQLSGNTIYF. CDR3 bases: TGTGCCAGCAGCGCCCGACAGCTCTCTGGAAACACCATATATTTT.

V is TRBV30 and J is TRBJ2-7; perhaps TRBD1 as D (6 bases). The V gene's germline CDR1 is GTSNPN and CDR2 SVGIG (reference sequence). The CDR3 runs to 13 residues. Deletions cut 1 base from V and 3 bases from J, with 10 bases between. CDR3 residues: CAWSGQGYYEQYF. The CDR3 DNA reads TGTGCCTGGAGTGGTCAGGGGTACTACGAGCAGTACTTC.

About this clone: This sample also contains other DNA sequences that code for the same CDR3. Here the CDR3 DNA reads TGTGCCAGCAGTTACAGTAGAGGATCCTACGAGCAGTACTTC. Translating gives CASSYSRGSYEQYF. The chain combines TRBV6-5 with TRBJ2-7; D is ambiguous. The CDR3 length is 14 residues. The V gene lost 2 bases and the J gene lost 1 base, with 9 bases spanning the gap. Germline lookup yields CDR1 MNHEY and CDR2 SVGAGI.

For the CDR3, the DNA is TGCGCCAGCAGCCAAGAGACAGGGGCCCCGGTGGCTTTCTTT. Its protein product is CASSQETGAPVAFF. The chain links TRBV4-3 to TRBJ1-1; 8 nucleotides match TRBD1. The junction had 8 bases not matched to a gene; V was cut back by 0 bases and J by 11 bases. Germline CDR1 reads LGHNA; CDR2 reads YSLEER. The CDR3 is made up of 14 amino acids.

The rearrangement links TRBV2 to TRBJ1-1, with D maybe TRBD1 (6 bases). The CDR3 totals 15 residues. V was shortened by 2 bases and J by 3 bases, with 13 bases between the two germline ends. Germline CDR1 reads SNHLY; CDR2 reads FYNNEI. CDR3 region: CASSESPRGDTEAFF. The CDR3 bases are TGTGCCAGCAGTGAATCCCCCAGGGGTGACACTGAAGCTTTCTTT.

The V gene is TRBV2, the J gene TRBJ1-4, with D unclear. Trimming pared 4 bases from V and 0 bases from J, leaving 12 bases between. There are 16 residues in the CDR3. Germline lookup yields CDR1 SNHLY and CDR2 FYNNEI. DNA for the CDR3: TGTGCCAGCAGTGTATCACAGCTTGCAACTAATGAAAAACTGTTTTTT. It is translated as CASSVSQLATNEKLFF.

The rearrangement joins TRBV6-4 to TRBJ2-7; no firm D call. Germline V CDR1 and CDR2: MRHNA, SNTAGT. The CDR3 sequence is 13 residues long. The germline V and J ends were trimmed by 3 bases and 3 bases, with 9 bases remaining between them. The CDR3 protein is CASSEEESYEQYF. The CDR3 DNA reads TGTGCCAGCAGTGAAGAAGAAAGCTACGAGCAGTACTTC.

The rearrangement uses TRBV27 and TRBJ2-1; 9 bases are a match to TRBD2. Germline-derived CDR1 and CDR2 are MNHEY and SMNVEV (reference sequence). The CDR3 runs to 15 residues. J gave up 9 bases and V 2 bases, and 8 bases lay outside the gene matches. In DNA, the CDR3 is TGTGCCAGCAGTTTAAGGGCGGGGGGGCCACGTGAGCAGTTCTTC. Residues: CASSLRAGGPREQFF.

The rearrangement joins TRBV6-5 to TRBJ2-7; D ambiguous. Germline loops: CDR1 MNHEY, CDR2 SVGAGI. V was clipped by 5 bases and J by 2 bases, with 10 bases between them. The CDR3 extends over 13 amino acids. The CDR3 DNA follows: TGTGCCAGCAGTCGCAACACCCCCTACGAGCAGTACTTC. Amino acids: CASSRNTPYEQYF.

The rearrangement uses TRBV6-1 and TRBJ1-5; TRBD1 is a possible D gene (6 bases). Germline CDR1 MNHNS, CDR2 SASEGT. V was shortened by 4 bases and J by 5 bases, with 9 bases between the two germline ends. The CDR3 loop spans 13 amino acids. CDR3 protein: CASSGQGYQPQHF. The CDR3 DNA sequence: TGTGCCAGCAGTGGGCAGGGGTATCAGCCCCAGCATTTT.

V is TRBV4-2 and J is TRBJ2-5, with 11 bases identical to TRBD2. The CDR3 is 18 amino acids. The V segment lost 0 bases and the J segment 7 bases; nucleotides outside the gene matches: 13. In germline, CDR1 is LGHNA, CDR2 YNFKEQ. CDR3 protein: CASSQDLGLAGGRGTQYF. CDR3 bases: TGTGCCAGCAGCCAAGATCTCGGGCTAGCGGGGGGCCGCGGGACCCAGTACTTC.

The genes are TRBV30 and TRBJ2-7; D remains ambiguous. From germline, CDR1 is GTSNPN and CDR2 SVGIG (reference sequence). The CDR3 is 11 amino acids. Trimming left V 2 bases short and J 4 bases short, with 6 bases between. This CDR3 reads CAWSTNYEQYF. In nucleotides, the CDR3 is TGTGCCTGGAGTACGAATTACGAGCAGTACTTC.

The chain employs TRBV5-6 and TRBJ1-1; D possibly corresponds to TRBD1 (5 bases). Trimming pared 0 bases from V and 5 bases from J, leaving 11 bases between. The CDR3 is made up of 14 amino acids. The germline CDR1 and CDR2 sequences are SGHDT and YYEEEE. This CDR3 is CASSLGLGVTEAFF. Written as DNA, the CDR3 is TGTGCCAGCAGCTTGGGTTTAGGGGTTACTGAAGCTTTCTTT.

The genes are TRBV9 and TRBJ2-1, with 8 bases that match TRBD2. Unmatched junction bases numbered 9, after V lost 0 bases and J lost 1 base. CDR3 length equals 18 residues. Looked up from germline, CDR1 is SGDLS and CDR2 is YYNGEE. The CDR3 DNA reads TGTGCCAGCAGCGTAGTTGTTAGCGGGGACCCTTCCTACAATGAGCAGTTCTTC. This gives the protein CASSVVVSGDPSYNEQFF.

In nucleotides, the CDR3 is TGTGCCAGCAGCTCTACTAGCGCGACTCCTGAAGCTTTCTTT. It encodes CASSSTSATPEAFF. The chain joins TRBV7-9 to TRBJ1-1; no clear D. Germline CDR1 and CDR2: SEHNR and FQNEAQ (reference sequence). Deletions cut 4 bases from V and 6 bases from J, with 15 bases between. This CDR3 comprises 14 residues.

This clone came up a few times. The V gene is TRBV4-2, the J gene TRBJ1-3, with D uncertain. V was pared by 0 bases and J by 2 bases, with 11 bases between. The length of the CDR3 is 16 residues. The germline gives CDR1 LGHNA, CDR2 YNFKEQ. In DNA form, the CDR3 reads TGTGCCAGCAGCCAAGAGGTAGGCCGGGCTGGAAACACCATATATTTT. This encodes CASSQEVGRAGNTIYF.

The chain combines TRBV27 with TRBJ1-2; TRBD1 aligns across 7 bases. The V segment lost 2 bases and the J segment 3 bases; nucleotides outside the gene matches: 3. This CDR3 spans 14 amino acids. CDR1 and CDR2 from the germline V gene are MNHEY and SMNVEV (reference sequence). The CDR3 nucleotides read TGTGCCAGCAGTTTACTCGGGACAGACTATGGCTACACCTTC. This codes for CASSLLGTDYGYTF.

V gene TRBV27 combines with J gene TRBJ1-2; D ambiguous. CDR3 length: 13 amino acids. Germline V gene sequence: CDR1 MNHEY, CDR2 SMNVEV (reference sequence). Trimming left V 4 bases short and J 6 bases short, with 12 bases between. CDR3 in DNA: TGTGCCAGCAGTTCGAAAGGGTCTCATGGCTACACCTTC. Translated: CASSSKGSHGYTF.

The chain recombines TRBV6-5 with TRBJ2-5, with TRBD2 matching 7 bases. Germline CDR1 and CDR2: MNHEY and SVGAGI. This CDR3 comprises 13 residues. The junction had 5 bases not matched to a gene; V was cut back by 5 bases and J by 5 bases. The CDR3 DNA reads as TGTGCCAGCAGTGGGGGAGGGGAGGAGACCCAGTACTTC. Amino acids: CASSGGGEETQYF.

The V call is TRBV28, the J call TRBJ2-3, with D perhaps given as TRBD1 or TRBD2 (6 bases each). V was cut by 2 bases and J by 5 bases, with 20 bases left in between. This CDR3 has 17 residues. Germline V CDR1 and CDR2: MDHEN, SYDVKM. CDR3 residues: CASSLPLGQEGGDTQYF. Here the CDR3 DNA reads TGTGCCAGCAGTTTACCCCTCGGGCAGGAGGGGGGAGATACGCAGTATTTT.

The chain uses TRBV11-3 and TRBJ2-7, with D hard to call. CDR3 length: 12 amino acids. In germline, CDR1 is SGHNT, CDR2 YENEEA. Trimming left V 1 base short and J 3 bases short, with 4 bases between. The CDR3 DNA reads TGTGCCAGCAGCTTAGGGAACTACGAGCAGTACTTC. Its translation is CASSLGNYEQYF.

Many counts were recorded for this clone. The chain uses TRBV11-2 and TRBJ1-1; no clear D. Trimming left V 1 base short and J 0 bases short, with 3 bases between. Germline CDR1 and CDR2: SGHAT and FQNNGV. CDR3 length: 13 amino acids. CDR3 amino acids: CASSLALNTEAFF. DNA of the CDR3: TGTGCCAGCAGCTTAGCCCTGAACACTGAAGCTTTCTTT.

The chain combines TRBV28 with TRBJ2-7; perhaps TRBD1 as D (6 bases). This CDR3 has 13 amino acids. Trimming shortened V by 5 bases and J by 4 bases, and 12 bases separated the two germline ends. In germline, CDR1 is MDHEN, CDR2 SYDVKM. This chain's CDR3 is CASSAGAQYEQYF. The DNA for the CDR3 is TGTGCCAGCAGTGCAGGGGCGCAGTACGAGCAGTACTTC. Based on the CDR3 plus reference TRBV28 and TRBJ2-7, the full variable domain is DVKVTQSSRYLVKRTGEKVFLECVQDMDHENMFWYRQDPGLGLRLIYFSYDVKMKEKGDIPEGYSVSREKKERFSLILESASTNQTSMYLCASSAGAQYEQYFGPGTRLTVT.

This clone was seen a handful of times. The chain has TRBV28 and TRBJ1-2; D unclear. Germline loops: CDR1 MDHEN, CDR2 SYDVKM. V lost 4 bases and J lost 4, with 19 bases in between. This CDR3 has 16 amino acids. The CDR3 region is CASSSIVEMIGYGYTF. The CDR3 DNA reads TGTGCCAGCAGTTCAATCGTTGAGATGATCGGCTATGGCTACACCTTC.

J is TRBJ2-7 and V is TRBV11-3; no clear D gene. The V end was cut by 1 base, the J end by 0 bases, with 13 bases between. The CDR3 length is 16 residues. Germline V CDR1 and CDR2: SGHNT, YENEEA. CDR3 protein: CASSLGSGIPSYEQYF. Here the CDR3 DNA reads TGTGCCAGCAGCTTAGGTTCTGGGATCCCCTCCTACGAGCAGTACTTC.

The table lists this clone with a few counts. The chain carries TRBV7-2 and TRBJ2-1; 10 nucleotides line up with TRBD1. Germline values: CDR1 SGHTA, CDR2 FQGNSA. There are 14 residues in the CDR3. J was trimmed by 6 bases and V by 5 bases; bases with no gene match: 4. The CDR3 bases are TGTGCCAGCAGCCGACAGGGGGCGGGCAATGAGCAGTTCTTC. Its translation: CASSRQGAGNEQFF.

The chain recombines TRBV5-1 with TRBJ2-7; the match to TRBD1 covers 9 bases. The V gene's germline CDR1 is SGHRS and CDR2 YFSETQ. The V segment lost 3 bases and the J segment 3 bases; nucleotides outside the gene matches: 7. The CDR3 has 15 residues. The CDR3 here is CASSYRDREGYEQYF. The CDR3 nucleotides read TGCGCCAGCAGCTACCGGGACAGGGAGGGCTACGAGCAGTACTTC.

The rearrangement uses TRBV11-3 and TRBJ1-1; 9 nucleotides match TRBD1. Trimming cost V 5 bases and J 4 bases; bases outside gene matches: 8. The germline V gene has CDR1 SGHNT and CDR2 YENEEA. This CDR3 spans 15 amino acids. The CDR3 nucleotides read TGTGCCAGCAGCCCGCATACAGGGGGCGGCACTGAAGCTTTCTTT. Protein: CASSPHTGGGTEAFF.

The chain's CDR3 is CASSFPPGQGPSGANVLTF. In DNA form, the CDR3 reads TGCGCCAGCAGCTTCCCGCCGGGACAGGGACCCTCTGGGGCCAACGTCCTGACTTTC. The chain is built from TRBV5-1 and TRBJ2-6; 9 nucleotides align to TRBD1. V shed 2 bases and J 0 bases; nucleotides not matched to a gene: 9. This CDR3 has 19 amino acids. Germline V lookup: CDR1 SGHRS, CDR2 YFSETQ.